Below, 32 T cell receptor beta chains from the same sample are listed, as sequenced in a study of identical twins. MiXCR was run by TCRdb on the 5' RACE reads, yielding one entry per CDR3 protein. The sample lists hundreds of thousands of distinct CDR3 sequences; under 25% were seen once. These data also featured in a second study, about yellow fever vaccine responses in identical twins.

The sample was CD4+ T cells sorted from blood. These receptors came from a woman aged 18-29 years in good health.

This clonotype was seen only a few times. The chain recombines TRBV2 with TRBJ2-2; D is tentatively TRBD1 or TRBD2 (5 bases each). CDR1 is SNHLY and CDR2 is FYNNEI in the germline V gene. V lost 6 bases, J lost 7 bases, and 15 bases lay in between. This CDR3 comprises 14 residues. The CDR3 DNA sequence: TGTGCCAGCAGGGGGGACGGAGAGGGCGGGGAGCTGTTTTTT. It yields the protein CASRGDGEGGELFF.

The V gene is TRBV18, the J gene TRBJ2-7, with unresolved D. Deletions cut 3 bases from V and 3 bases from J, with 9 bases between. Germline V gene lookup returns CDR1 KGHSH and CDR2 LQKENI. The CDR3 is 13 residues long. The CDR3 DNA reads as TGTGCCAGCTCACCCAACAAAAACTACGAGCAGTACTTC. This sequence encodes CASSPNKNYEQYF.

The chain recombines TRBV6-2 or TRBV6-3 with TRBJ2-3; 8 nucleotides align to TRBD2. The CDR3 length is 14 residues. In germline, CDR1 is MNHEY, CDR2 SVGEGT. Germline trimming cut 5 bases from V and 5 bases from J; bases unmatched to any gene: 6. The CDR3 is CASSTGGLQDTQYF. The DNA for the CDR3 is TGTGCCAGCAGTACGGGAGGGTTACAAGATACGCAGTATTTT.

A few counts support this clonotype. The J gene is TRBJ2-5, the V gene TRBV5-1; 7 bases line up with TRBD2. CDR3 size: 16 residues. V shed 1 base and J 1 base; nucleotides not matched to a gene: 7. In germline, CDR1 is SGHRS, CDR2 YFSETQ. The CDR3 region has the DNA TGCGCCAGCAGCTTGTACCGCGGGGGACCCCAAGAGACCCAGTACTTC. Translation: CASSLYRGGPQETQYF.

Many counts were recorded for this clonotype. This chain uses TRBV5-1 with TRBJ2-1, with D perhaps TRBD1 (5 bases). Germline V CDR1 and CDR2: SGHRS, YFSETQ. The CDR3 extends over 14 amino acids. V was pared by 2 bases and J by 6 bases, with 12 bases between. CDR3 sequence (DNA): TGCGCCAGCAGCTTAGGGGCTACCTCCAATGAGCAGTTCTTC. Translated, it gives CASSLGATSNEQFF.

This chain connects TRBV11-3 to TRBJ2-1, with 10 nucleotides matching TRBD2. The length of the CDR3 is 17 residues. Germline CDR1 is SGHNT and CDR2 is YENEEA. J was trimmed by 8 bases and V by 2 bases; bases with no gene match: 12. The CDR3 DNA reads TGTGCCAGCAGCTTATCCTCACTAGCGGGACCCGTTGATGAGCAGTTCTTC. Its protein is CASSLSSLAGPVDEQFF.

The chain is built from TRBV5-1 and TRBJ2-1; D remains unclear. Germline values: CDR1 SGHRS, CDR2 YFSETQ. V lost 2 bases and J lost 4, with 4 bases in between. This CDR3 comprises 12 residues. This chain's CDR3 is CASSFNYNEQFF. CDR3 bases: TGCGCCAGCAGCTTCAATTACAATGAGCAGTTCTTC. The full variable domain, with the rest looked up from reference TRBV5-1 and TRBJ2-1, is KAGVTQTPRYLIKTRGQQVTLSCSPISGHRSVSWYQQTPGQGLQFLFEYFSETQRNKGNFPGRFSGRQFSNSRSEMNVSTLELGDSALYLCASSFNYNEQFFGPGTRLTVL.

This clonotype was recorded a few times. The CDR3 is CASSYYGSGTGELFF. The DNA for the CDR3 is TGTGCCAGCAGCTACTACGGGAGCGGCACCGGGGAGCTGTTTTTT. The rearrangement links TRBV7-7 to TRBJ2-2; tentative D call: TRBD2 (6 bases). The CDR3 has 15 amino acids. The germline CDR1 and CDR2 sequences are SSHAT and FNYEAQ (reference sequence). Trimming shortened V by 4 bases and J by 4 bases, and 13 bases separated the two germline ends.

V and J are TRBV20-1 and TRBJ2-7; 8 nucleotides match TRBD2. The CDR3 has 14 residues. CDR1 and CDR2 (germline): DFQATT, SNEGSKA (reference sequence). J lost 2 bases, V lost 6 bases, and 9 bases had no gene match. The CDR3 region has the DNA TGCAGTGCGAGCAGAGCGGGGGAGGCCTACGAGCAGTACTTC. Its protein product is CSASRAGEAYEQYF.

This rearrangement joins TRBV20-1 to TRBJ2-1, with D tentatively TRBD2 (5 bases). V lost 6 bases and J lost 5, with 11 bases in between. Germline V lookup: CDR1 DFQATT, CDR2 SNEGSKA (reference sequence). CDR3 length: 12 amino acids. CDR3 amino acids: CSAPKRNNEQFF. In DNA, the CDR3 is TGCAGTGCCCCGAAGCGGAACAATGAGCAGTTCTTC.

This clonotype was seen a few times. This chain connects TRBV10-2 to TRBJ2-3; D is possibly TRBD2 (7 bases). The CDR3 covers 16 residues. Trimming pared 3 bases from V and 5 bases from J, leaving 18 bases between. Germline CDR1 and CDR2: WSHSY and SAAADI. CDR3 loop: CASSETKGGVRDTQYF. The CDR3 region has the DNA TGCGCCAGCAGTGAAACGAAAGGGGGGGTCAGAGATACGCAGTATTTT.

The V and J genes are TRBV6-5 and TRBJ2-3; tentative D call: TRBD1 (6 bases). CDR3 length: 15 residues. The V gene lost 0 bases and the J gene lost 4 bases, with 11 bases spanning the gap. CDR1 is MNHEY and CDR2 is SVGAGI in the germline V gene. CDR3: CASSYSIRGPDTQYF. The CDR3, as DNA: TGTGCCAGCAGTTACTCGATCAGGGGCCCAGATACGCAGTATTTT.

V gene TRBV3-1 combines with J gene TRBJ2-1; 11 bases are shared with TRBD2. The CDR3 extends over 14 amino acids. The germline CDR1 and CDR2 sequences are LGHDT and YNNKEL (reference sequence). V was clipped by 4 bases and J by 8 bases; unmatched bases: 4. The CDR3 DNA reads TGTGCCAGCAGCCTTCTAGCGGGGGGCGATGAGCAGTTCTTC. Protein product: CASSLLAGGDEQFF.

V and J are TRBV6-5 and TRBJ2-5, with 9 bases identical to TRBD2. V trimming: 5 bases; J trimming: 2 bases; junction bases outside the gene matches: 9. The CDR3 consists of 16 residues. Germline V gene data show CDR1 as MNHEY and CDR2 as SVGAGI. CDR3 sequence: CASSLSAGGRQETQYF. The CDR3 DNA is TGTGCCAGCAGTCTATCGGCGGGGGGGCGGCAAGAGACCCAGTACTTC.

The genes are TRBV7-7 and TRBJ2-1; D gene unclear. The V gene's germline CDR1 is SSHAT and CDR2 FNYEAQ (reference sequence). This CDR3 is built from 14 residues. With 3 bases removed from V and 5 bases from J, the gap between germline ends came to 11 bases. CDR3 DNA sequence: TGTGCCAGCAGCTTTCCGATCAGCAACAATGAGCAGTTCTTC. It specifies CASSFPISNNEQFF.

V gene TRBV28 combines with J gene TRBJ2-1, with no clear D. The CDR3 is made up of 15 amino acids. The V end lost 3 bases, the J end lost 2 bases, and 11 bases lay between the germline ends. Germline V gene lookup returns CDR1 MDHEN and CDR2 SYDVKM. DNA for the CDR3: TGTGCCAGCAGTTTTGGCTTGAGAACCTACAATGAGCAGTTCTTC. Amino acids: CASSFGLRTYNEQFF.

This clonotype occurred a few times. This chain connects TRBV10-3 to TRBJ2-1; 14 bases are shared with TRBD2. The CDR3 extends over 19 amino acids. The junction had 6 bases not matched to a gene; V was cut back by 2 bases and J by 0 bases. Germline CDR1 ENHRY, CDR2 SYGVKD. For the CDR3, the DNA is TGTGCCATCAGTGAGATAGGACTAGCGGGAGGAACCTCCTACAATGAGCAGTTCTTC. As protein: CAISEIGLAGGTSYNEQFF.

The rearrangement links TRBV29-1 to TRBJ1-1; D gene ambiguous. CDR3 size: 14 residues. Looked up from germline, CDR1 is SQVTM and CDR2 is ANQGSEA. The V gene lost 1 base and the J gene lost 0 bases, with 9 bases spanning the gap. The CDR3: CSVEGRLMNTEAFF. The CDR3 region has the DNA TGCAGCGTTGAAGGTCGGCTAATGAACACTGAAGCTTTCTTT. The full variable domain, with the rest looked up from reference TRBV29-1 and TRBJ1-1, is SAVISQKPSRDICQRGTSLTIQCQVDSQVTMMFWYRQQPGQSLTLIATANQGSEATYESGFVIDKFPISRPNLTFSTLTVSNMSPEDSSIYLCSVEGRLMNTEAFFGQGTRLTVV.

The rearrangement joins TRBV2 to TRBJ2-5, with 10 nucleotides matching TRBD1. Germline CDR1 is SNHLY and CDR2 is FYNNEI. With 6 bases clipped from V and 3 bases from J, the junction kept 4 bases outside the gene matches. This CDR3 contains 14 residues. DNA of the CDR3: TGTGCCAGCAGACTAGGGACAGGGGAAGAGACCCAGTACTTC. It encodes CASRLGTGEETQYF.

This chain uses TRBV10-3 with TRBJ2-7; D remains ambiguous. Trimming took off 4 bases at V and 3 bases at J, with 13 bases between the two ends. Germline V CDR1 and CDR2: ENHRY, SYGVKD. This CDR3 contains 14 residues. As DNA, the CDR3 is TGTGCCATCAGTGCCCCCGCTAGTTACTACGAGCAGTACTTC. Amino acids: CAISAPASYYEQYF.

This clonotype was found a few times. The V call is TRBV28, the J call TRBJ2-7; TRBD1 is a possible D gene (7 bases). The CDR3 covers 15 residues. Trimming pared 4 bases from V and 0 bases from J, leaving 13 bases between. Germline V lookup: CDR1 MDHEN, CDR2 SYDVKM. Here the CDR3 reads CASSSGGSSSYEQYV. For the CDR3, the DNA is TGTGCCAGCAGTTCAGGGGGGTCGTCCTCCTACGAGCAGTACGTC.

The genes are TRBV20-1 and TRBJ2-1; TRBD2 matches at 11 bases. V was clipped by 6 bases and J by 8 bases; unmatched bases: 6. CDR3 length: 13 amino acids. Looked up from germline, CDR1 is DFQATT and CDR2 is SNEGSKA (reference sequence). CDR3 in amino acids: CSAPGLADDEQFF. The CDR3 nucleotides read TGCAGTGCCCCGGGACTAGCGGACGATGAGCAGTTCTTC.

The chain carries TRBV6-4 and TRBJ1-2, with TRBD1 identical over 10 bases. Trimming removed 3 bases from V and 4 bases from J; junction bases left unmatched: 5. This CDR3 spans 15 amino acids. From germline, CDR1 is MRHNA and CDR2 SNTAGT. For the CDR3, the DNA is TGTGCCAGCAGTGAAGGACAGGGGGGGCTCTATGGCTACACCTTC. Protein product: CASSEGQGGLYGYTF.

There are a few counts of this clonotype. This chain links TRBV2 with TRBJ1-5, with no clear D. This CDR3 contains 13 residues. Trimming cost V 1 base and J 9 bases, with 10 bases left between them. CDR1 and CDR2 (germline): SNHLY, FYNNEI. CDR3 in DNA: TGTGCCAGCAGTGAAGGGCGGCTGGGGCCCCAGCATTTT. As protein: CASSEGRLGPQHF.

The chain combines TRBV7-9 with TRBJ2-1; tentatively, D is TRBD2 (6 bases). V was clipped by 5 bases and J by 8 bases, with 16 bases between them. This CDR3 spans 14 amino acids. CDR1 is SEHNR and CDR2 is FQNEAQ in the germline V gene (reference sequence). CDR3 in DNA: TGTGCCAGCAGCAGCGGGCTACATGTCTATGAGCAGTTCTTC. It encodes CASSSGLHVYEQFF. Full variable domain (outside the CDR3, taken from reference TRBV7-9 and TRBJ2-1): DTGVSQNPRHKITKRGQNVTFRCDPISEHNRLYWYRQTLGQGPEFLTYFQNEAQLEKSRLLSDRFSAERPKGSFSTLEIQRTEQGDSAMYLCASSSGLHVYEQFFGPGTRLTVL.

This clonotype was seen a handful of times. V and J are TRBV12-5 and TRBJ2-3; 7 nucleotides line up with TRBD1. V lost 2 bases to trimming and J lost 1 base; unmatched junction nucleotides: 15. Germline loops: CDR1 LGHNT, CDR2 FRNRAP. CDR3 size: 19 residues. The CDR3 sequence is CASGLTLTPDRVRTDTQYF. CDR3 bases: TGTGCTAGTGGTTTGACCCTGACCCCAGACAGGGTCCGCACAGATACGCAGTATTTT.

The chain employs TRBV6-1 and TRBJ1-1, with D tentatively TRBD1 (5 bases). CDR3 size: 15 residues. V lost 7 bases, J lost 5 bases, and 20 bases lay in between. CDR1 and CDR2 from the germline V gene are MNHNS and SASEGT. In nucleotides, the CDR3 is TGTGCCAGCACTAAGGATTTAGGGGCTGGTACTGAAGCTTTCTTT. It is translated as CASTKDLGAGTEAFF.

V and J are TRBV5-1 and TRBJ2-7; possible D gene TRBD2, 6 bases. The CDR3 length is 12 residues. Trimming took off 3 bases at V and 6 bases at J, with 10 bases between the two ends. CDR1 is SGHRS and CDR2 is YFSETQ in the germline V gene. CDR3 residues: CASSSGLSEQYF. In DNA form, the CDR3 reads TGCGCCAGCAGCTCCGGACTATCCGAGCAGTACTTC.

The CDR3 DNA reads TGTGCCAGCAGCTTAACAGTAGCGGGAGCGTACAATGAGCAGTTCTTC. Protein: CASSLTVAGAYNEQFF. The rearrangement uses TRBV7-3 and TRBJ2-1; 9 bases agree with TRBD2. CDR1 is SGHTA, CDR2 FQGTGA, per germline. The CDR3 sequence is 16 residues long. V shed 0 bases and J 4 bases; nucleotides not matched to a gene: 4.

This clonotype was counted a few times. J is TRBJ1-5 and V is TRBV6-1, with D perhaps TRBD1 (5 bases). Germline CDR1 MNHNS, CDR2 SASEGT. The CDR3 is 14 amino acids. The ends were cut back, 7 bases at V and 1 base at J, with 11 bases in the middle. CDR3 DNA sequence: TGTGCCAGCAAACCCCAGGGAAGCAATCAGCCCCAGCATTTT. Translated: CASKPQGSNQPQHF.

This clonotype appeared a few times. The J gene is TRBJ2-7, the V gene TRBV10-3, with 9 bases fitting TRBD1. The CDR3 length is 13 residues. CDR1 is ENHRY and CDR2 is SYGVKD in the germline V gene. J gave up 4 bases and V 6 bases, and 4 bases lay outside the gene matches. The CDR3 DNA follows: TGTGCCATCAGAGGACAGGGGAGATACGAGCAGTACGTC. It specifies CAIRGQGRYEQYV.

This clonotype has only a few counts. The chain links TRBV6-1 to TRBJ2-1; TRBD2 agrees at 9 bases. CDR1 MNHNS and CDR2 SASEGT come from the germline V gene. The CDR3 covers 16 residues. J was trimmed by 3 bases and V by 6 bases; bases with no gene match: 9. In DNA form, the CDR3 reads TGTGCCAGCAGAGCGGGACTAGCAGAGAGCTACAATGAGCAGTTCTTC. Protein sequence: CASRAGLAESYNEQFF.